The 14 T cell receptor beta chains below were found in one sample sequenced in a study of blood T cell repertoires in COVID-19. The assay was immunoSEQ multiplex PCR, and TCRdb's table has in-frame clones only and misses some. Of tens of thousands of clones in the sample, 75% to 85% are singletons; the top ten hold approximately 40%. Sequencing used peripheral blood. These TCRs come from an elderly man with acute or convalescent COVID-19.

V gene TRBV6-2 or TRBV6-3 combines with J gene TRBJ2-2; no clear D gene. CDR1 is MNHEY and CDR2 is SVGEGT in the germline V gene. Trimming pared 7 bases from V and 6 bases from J, leaving 12 bases between. This CDR3 contains 13 residues. The CDR3 spells CASTPSFAGELFF. The DNA for the CDR3 is TGTGCCAGCACCCCCTCGTTCGCCGGGGAGCTGTTTTTT.

V gene TRBV7-9 combines with J gene TRBJ1-1, with D perhaps matching TRBD1 (6 bases). The germline gives CDR1 SEHNR, CDR2 FQNEAQ (reference sequence). V was shortened by 5 bases and J by 4 bases, with 14 bases between the two germline ends. There are 14 residues in the CDR3. CDR3 protein: CASSPAGEITEAFF. CDR3 in DNA: TGTGCCAGCAGCCCCGCAGGGGAAATCACTGAAGCTTTCTTT.

This chain links TRBV18 with TRBJ1-1; no definite D call. This CDR3 is built from 13 residues. Trimming removed 3 bases from V and 3 bases from J, with 8 bases in between. Looked up from germline, CDR1 is KGHSH and CDR2 is LQKENI. The DNA of the CDR3 is TGTGCCAGCTCACCGTCCCGGGACACTGAAGCTTTCTTT. It yields the protein CASSPSRDTEAFF.

This chain uses TRBV24-1 with TRBJ2-1; 13 positions match TRBD2. Germline lookup yields CDR1 KGHDR and CDR2 SFDVKD. The J segment lost 10 bases and the V segment lost 4 bases, leaving 9 bases of the junction unmatched. The CDR3 length is 16 residues. The CDR3 loop is CATSERLAGGLKEQFF. DNA for the CDR3: TGTGCCACCAGTGAGAGACTAGCGGGAGGCCTCAAGGAGCAGTTCTTC.

This clone came up many times. The rearrangement links TRBV19 to TRBJ1-1; TRBD1 agrees at 7 bases. V trimming: 4 bases; J trimming: 5 bases; junction bases outside the gene matches: 4. The germline V gene has CDR1 LNHDA and CDR2 SQIVND (reference sequence). The CDR3 spans 13 residues. Here the CDR3 DNA reads TGTGCCAGTAGTAGGAGGGGGCTTACTGAAGCTTTCTTT. Its translation is CASSRRGLTEAFF.

This clone appeared once. This chain uses TRBV9 with TRBJ2-1; 8 positions match TRBD2. The length of the CDR3 is 16 residues. With 3 bases clipped from V and 10 bases from J, the junction kept 15 bases outside the gene matches. Germline-derived CDR1 and CDR2 are SGDLS and YYNGEE. The CDR3 reads CASSAFPGTSQYEQFF. DNA of the CDR3: TGTGCCAGCAGCGCGTTCCCCGGGACTAGTCAGTACGAGCAGTTCTTC.

The V call is TRBV5-1, the J call TRBJ1-2, with D perhaps TRBD1 (5 bases). V lost 6 bases and J 0 bases, leaving 9 bases between the germline ends. The CDR3 has 13 amino acids. Germline V gene sequence: CDR1 SGHRS, CDR2 YFSETQ. The CDR3 sequence is CASKGQTNYGYTF. CDR3 coding DNA: TGCGCCAGCAAGGGGCAGACTAACTATGGCTACACCTTC.

This chain uses TRBV12-3 or TRBV12-4 with TRBJ2-5, with TRBD1 as a possible D gene (5 bases). The CDR3 consists of 13 residues. V lost 3 bases and J lost 1, with 6 bases in between. As DNA, the CDR3 is TGTGCCAGCAGTTTGGGGCGCCAAGAGACCCAGTACTTC. Encoded protein: CASSLGRQETQYF.

The count of this clone is one. The chain is built from TRBV4-1 and TRBJ2-2; the match to TRBD2 covers 12 bases. Germline CDR1 is MGHRA and CDR2 is YSYEKL. The CDR3 has 17 residues. The J segment lost 7 bases and the V segment lost 3 bases, leaving 9 bases of the junction unmatched. The CDR3 sequence: CASSHLLAGGRIGELFF. The CDR3 DNA reads as TGCGCCAGCAGCCATCTTCTAGCGGGGGGGCGTATCGGGGAGCTGTTTTTT.

This chain joins TRBV24-1 and TRBJ2-1, with 11 bases fitting TRBD1. Germline V gene sequence: CDR1 KGHDR, CDR2 SFDVKD. This CDR3 region has 15 residues. Trimming at V came to 4 bases and at J to 6 bases, leaving 4 bases not matched to a gene. CDR3 DNA: TGTGCCACCAGTGACCCCGGGACAGGGGGCAATGAGCAGTTCTTC. Translated, it gives CATSDPGTGGNEQFF.

The chain carries TRBV5-1 and TRBJ1-3, with TRBD1 as a possible D gene (5 bases). V lost 0 bases and J lost 5, with 6 bases in between. The CDR3 runs to 13 residues. The germline V gene encodes CDR1 SGHRS and CDR2 YFSETQ. The DNA of the CDR3 is TGCGCCAGCAGCTTGGGACAGCGAAACACCATATATTTT. This codes for CASSLGQRNTIYF.

The chain is built from TRBV19 and TRBJ2-2; 10 nucleotides align to TRBD1. The length of the CDR3 is 14 residues. Germline values: CDR1 LNHDA, CDR2 SQIVND (reference sequence). V shed 3 bases, J shed 6 bases, and the junction held 1 base outside the gene matches. The CDR3 sequence is CASSIGTGAGELFF. In DNA, the CDR3 is TGTGCCAGTAGTATCGGGACAGGGGCCGGGGAGCTGTTTTTT.

There are a few counts of this clone. The chain carries TRBV2 and TRBJ1-2; tentatively, D is TRBD1 (5 bases). Germline lookup yields CDR1 SNHLY and CDR2 FYNNEI. The CDR3 length is 12 residues. CDR3 bases: TGTGCTGGGGGGGGTGTTAACTATGGCTACACCTTC. This codes for CAGGGVNYGYTF.

The chain is built from TRBV14 and TRBJ2-3; 8 bases align to TRBD2. Germline V gene sequence: CDR1 SGHDN, CDR2 FVKESK. The J segment lost 4 bases and the V segment lost 2 bases, leaving 14 bases of the junction unmatched. This CDR3 region has 18 residues. The CDR3 DNA reads as TGTGCCAGCAGCCAAAGCATAGCGGGACTACCCGGAGCAGATACGCAGTATTTT. This sequence encodes CASSQSIAGLPGADTQYF.